This is a list of T cell receptor beta chains from one sample in a study of cytotoxic CD8 clonotypes in ibrutinib-treated CLL. Profiling relied on immunoSEQ multiplex PCR, and the TCRdb table lists in-frame clones only, not all of them. The table lists some 300,000 clones, almost 80% of them singletons. Sequenced material: PBMCs, taken before ibrutinib treatment. These receptors were collected from a human donor with chronic lymphocytic leukemia. Both conserved end residues are part of each CDR3. A D gene is named only where the DNA matches it firmly. Clone size is not always given. Where it is, it says once, few, many or a class for expanded clones.

CDR3nt	CDR3aa	d_gene	abundance	v_gene	j_gene
TGTGCCAGCAGCGTAGGATGGGGGAGCGAGCAGTACTTC	CASSVGWGSEQYF	NA	NA	TRBV9	TRBJ2-7
TGTTCCAGCGGGGGAGGCGTATCCTACGAGCAGTACTTC	CSSGGGVSYEQYF	TRBD2	NA	TRBV2	TRBJ2-7
TGTGCCAGCAGCCCCAGTAGGGGGTACAATGAGCAGTTCTTC	CASSPSRGYNEQFF	NA	NA	TRBV7-8	TRBJ2-1
TGTGCCAGCAGCTTTTTCGGCTCGGCAGGGCAGTTCTTC	CASSFFGSAGQFF	NA	once	TRBV5-6	TRBJ2-1
TGTGCCAGCCGACTAGCGGGCGCTGGGGAGCTGTTTTTT	CASRLAGAGELFF	TRBD2	few	TRBV6-1	TRBJ2-2
TGTGCCAGCAGTTCGGACAGGGGGCTGGGCAATCAGCCCCAGCATTTT	CASSSDRGLGNQPQHF	TRBD1	NA	TRBV6-5	TRBJ1-5
TGCGCCAGCAGCCAAAAGGTTGGCGGGAGGGCGTTCAATGAGCAGTTCTTC	CASSQKVGGRAFNEQFF	TRBD2	once	TRBV4-1	TRBJ2-1
TGTGCCAGCAGCTTATCAGGGATCTACGAGCAGTACTTC	CASSLSGIYEQYF	NA	NA	TRBV7-9	TRBJ2-7
TGCGCCAGCAGCCCGTTGGAGGGGGCCTATAATGAGCAGTTCTTC	CASSPLEGAYNEQFF	NA	NA	TRBV5-1	TRBJ2-1
TGTGCCAGCAGCTCCTCAGGCGAGCAGTACTTC	CASSSSGEQYF	NA	few	TRBV7-9	TRBJ2-7
TGCGCCAGCAGCCCTAGTTTGGGGGAGGGCGGAACCTACGAGCAGTACTTC	CASSPSLGEGGTYEQYF	TRBD2	NA	TRBV4-3	TRBJ2-7
TGTGCCAGCAGCCGAAACACTGAAGCTTTCTTT	CASSRNTEAFF	NA	few	TRBV28	TRBJ1-1
TGTGCCAGCAGTCAAGGACAGGGTGTAAATCAGCCCCAGCATTTT	CASSQGQGVNQPQHF	TRBD1	NA	TRBV7-9	TRBJ1-5
TGCAGCGTTGTCGGGACGGACCGCAATCAGCCCCAGCATTTT	CSVVGTDRNQPQHF	NA	few	TRBV29-1	TRBJ1-5
TGTGCCAGCAGCCAATTGGCTAGCGGGGGTGGGCAGTTCTTC	CASSQLASGGGQFF	TRBD2	once	TRBV7-3	TRBJ2-1
TGTGCCAGCAAACTATTAGCCGCGAGCTCCTACGAGCAGTACTTC	CASKLLAASSYEQYF	NA	NA	TRBV6-5	TRBJ2-7
TGCAGCGTTCGTCCAGGGGAGGAGTTCTTC	CSVRPGEEFF	NA	NA	TRBV29-1	TRBJ2-1
TGTGCCAGCAGCATCATCCCGGGACCCAAGAACACTGAAGCTTTCTTT	CASSIIPGPKNTEAFF	NA	NA	TRBV9	TRBJ1-1
TGTGCCAGCAGCGTGGACAGGGAGTATGGCTACACCTTC	CASSVDREYGYTF	TRBD1	few	TRBV9	TRBJ1-2
TGTGCCAGCAGTTACCAGGGACTGACAGGGAGTGGCTACACCTTC	CASSYQGLTGSGYTF	TRBD1	NA	TRBV6-6	TRBJ1-2
TGCGCCAGCAGCTTGTACAGCCTACCCACAGATACGCAGTATTTT	CASSLYSLPTDTQYF	NA	NA	TRBV5-1	TRBJ2-3
TGTGCCAGCAGCTCGACAGGTAGCGAAAAACTGTTTTTT	CASSSTGSEKLFF	NA	NA	TRBV11-2	TRBJ1-4
TGTGCCAGCAGCCGGGCCGTACCCTATGGCTACACCTTC	CASSRAVPYGYTF	NA	few	TRBV5-6	TRBJ1-2
TGTGCCAGCAGCTTAGGAAATGAGCAGTTCTTC	CASSLGNEQFF	NA	few	TRBV5-4	TRBJ2-1
TGTGCCAGCAGACAGCCAAGGGCGGCAGATACGCAGTATTTT	CASRQPRAADTQYF	NA	NA	TRBV7-2	TRBJ2-3
TGCAGCACTTACAGGGGTCGAGACTATGGCTACACCTTC	CSTYRGRDYGYTF	TRBD1	NA	TRBV29-1	TRBJ1-2
TGTGCCTGGAGTCTCACCCAAGAGACCCAGTACTTC	CAWSLTQETQYF	NA	NA	TRBV30	TRBJ2-5